A single sample gave rise to the 21 T cell receptor beta chains below, sequenced in a study of spatial heterogeneity in lung cancer. Sample time point: sample taken at primary tumor resection. Sequencing was performed on whole RNA extracted from tumor and nontumor lung tissue, or from frozen PBMC, and the material was left unsorted. One entry per CDR3 protein, called by TCRdb with MiXCR from the 5' RACE reads. The sample holds tens of thousands of distinct CDR3 sequences; approximately 12% are singletons and the top ten take approximately 39%. The material sequenced was PBMCs, taken at surgery. The origin of the receptors is a male donor with early-stage non-small cell lung cancer.

This rearrangement joins TRBV29-1 to TRBJ1-1, with 8 bases that match TRBD1. Germline V CDR1 and CDR2: SQVTM, ANQGSEA. V dropped 5 bases and J dropped 0; count of bases not matched to a gene: 8. The CDR3 has 15 residues. CDR3 nucleotide sequence: TGCAGCGTTACCGTGACAGGGGCCCTGAACACTGAAGCTTTCTTT. It encodes CSVTVTGALNTEAFF.

In its sample, this clonotype was seen many times. The chain links TRBV5-1 to TRBJ1-1; D gene uncertain. The CDR3 spans 16 residues. V gave up 0 bases and J gave up 0 bases, with 12 bases separating them. Germline V gene data show CDR1 as SGHRS and CDR2 as YFSETQ. The CDR3: CASSLGLGGMNTEAFF. The CDR3 DNA sequence: TGCGCCAGCAGCTTGGGCCTAGGAGGGATGAACACTGAAGCTTTCTTT.

A few counts support this clonotype. The genes are TRBV6-5 and TRBJ2-7; TRBD1 matches at 7 bases. Trimming at V came to 6 bases and at J to 7 bases, leaving 3 bases not matched to a gene. Germline CDR1 MNHEY, CDR2 SVGAGI. The CDR3 consists of 11 residues. As DNA, the CDR3 is TGTGCCAGCAGGACAGGGATTGAGCAGTACTTC. It is translated as CASRTGIEQYF.

This chain uses TRBV7-2 with TRBJ1-1; 11 bases align to TRBD1. CDR1 and CDR2 (germline): SGHTA, FQGNSA. The CDR3 is 17 amino acids. V lost 4 bases and J lost 4; bases outside the gene matches: 11. This CDR3 is CASSSMGPGTGGTEAFF. The CDR3 DNA follows: TGTGCCAGCAGCTCGATGGGTCCTGGGACAGGGGGCACTGAAGCTTTCTTT.

CDR3 sequence: CASSGEGHVLQETQYF. CDR3 sequence (DNA): TGTGCCAGCAGTGGAGAGGGACATGTATTACAAGAGACCCAGTACTTC. V gene TRBV2 combines with J gene TRBJ2-5; perhaps TRBD1 as D (6 bases). Germline V gene data show CDR1 as SNHLY and CDR2 as FYNNEI. The CDR3 is made up of 16 amino acids. V lost 4 bases to trimming and J lost 2 bases, with 17 bases between them.

This clonotype has just a few counts. This chain links TRBV28 with TRBJ1-2; D remains unclear. The germline V gene has CDR1 MDHEN and CDR2 SYDVKM. The CDR3 is made up of 13 amino acids. Trimming left V 3 bases short and J 3 bases short, with 8 bases between. CDR3 residues: CASSFGRDYGYTF. As DNA, the CDR3 is TGTGCCAGCAGTTTTGGGCGAGACTATGGCTACACCTTC.

This clonotype was counted only a few times. The chain joins TRBV7-2 to TRBJ2-1; D is possibly TRBD1 (6 bases). Looked up from germline, CDR1 is SGHTA and CDR2 is FQGNSA. CDR3 size: 15 residues. Trimming pared 2 bases from V and 4 bases from J, leaving 12 bases between. The CDR3 is CASSLIGTPYNEQFF. The CDR3 DNA is TGTGCCAGCAGCTTAATTGGGACACCTTACAATGAGCAGTTCTTC.

This rearrangement joins TRBV10-1 to TRBJ2-7; D perhaps matches TRBD1 (6 bases). Per germline, CDR1 WNHNN and CDR2 SYGVQD (reference sequence). Trimming stripped 3 bases from V and 6 bases from J, with 12 bases between. This CDR3 contains 13 residues. The CDR3 region is CASSEGQKGEQYF. The CDR3, as DNA: TGCGCCAGCAGTGAAGGACAGAAGGGCGAGCAGTACTTC.

The sample holds a few counts of this clonotype. The genes are TRBV27 and TRBJ2-5, with D tentatively TRBD2 (5 bases). Trimming stripped 9 bases from V and 5 bases from J, with 25 bases between. Germline assignment: CDR1 MNHEY and CDR2 SMNVEV (reference sequence). The CDR3 consists of 16 residues. CDR3 region: CASTAFSRGSGETQYF. The CDR3 DNA reads TGTGCCAGTACTGCCTTTAGCCGGGGTTCGGGCGAGACCCAGTACTTC.

The chain carries TRBV9 and TRBJ1-5; the D is unclear. Trimming left V 0 bases short and J 0 bases short, with 13 bases between. The CDR3 has 17 amino acids. CDR1 SGDLS and CDR2 YYNGEE come from the germline V gene. The chain's CDR3 is CASSVGPAPYSNQPQHF. In DNA, the CDR3 is TGTGCCAGCAGCGTAGGGCCGGCACCTTATAGCAATCAGCCCCAGCATTTT. The whole variable domain, filled in from reference TRBV9 and TRBJ1-5, reads DSGVTQTPKHLITATGQRVTLRCSPRSGDLSVYWYQQSLDQGLQFLIQYYNGEERAKGNILERFSAQQFPDLHSELNLSSLELGDSALYFCASSVGPAPYSNQPQHFGDGTRLSIL.

The table lists this clonotype with many counts. V usage is TRBV7-9 and J usage is TRBJ2-7; D unresolved. The V end was cut by 5 bases, the J end by 3 bases, with 11 bases between. Looked up from germline, CDR1 is SEHNR and CDR2 is FQNEAQ (reference sequence). This CDR3 is 13 amino acids long. CDR3 sequence: CASSMTENYEQYF. CDR3 in DNA: TGTGCCAGCAGCATGACGGAAAACTACGAGCAGTACTTC.

This clonotype was seen a handful of times. The chain joins TRBV18 to TRBJ1-5; D is perhaps TRBD1 (6 bases). Per the germline V gene, CDR1 is KGHSH and CDR2 is LQKENI. Trimming cost V 6 bases and J 0 bases, with 12 bases left between them. This CDR3 is 15 amino acids long. CDR3 in DNA: TGTGCCAGCTCCCTTGAGGGGGGTAGCAATCAGCCCCAGCATTTT. It yields the protein CASSLEGGSNQPQHF.

This clonotype was seen repeatedly, ten times or more. The chain combines TRBV7-2 with TRBJ1-2; D is undetermined. V dropped 5 bases and J dropped 3 bases, with 10 bases sitting between them. The CDR3 spans 13 residues. Germline assignment: CDR1 SGHTA and CDR2 FQGNSA. The CDR3 spells CASSTGFDYGYTF. The CDR3 coding sequence is TGTGCCAGCAGCACCGGATTCGACTATGGCTACACCTTC.

This chain connects TRBV5-1 to TRBJ1-4; 7 bases are a match to TRBD1. This CDR3 is built from 16 residues. V shed 0 bases and J 2 bases; nucleotides not matched to a gene: 4. Per germline, CDR1 SGHRS and CDR2 YFSETQ. The CDR3 DNA sequence: TGCGCCAGCAGCTTGGCCGTGACAGGGACTAATGAAAAACTGTTTTTT. Translated: CASSLAVTGTNEKLFF.

The genes are TRBV4-3 and TRBJ1-5; maybe TRBD1 (6 bases). Trimming stripped 6 bases from V and 1 base from J, with 19 bases between. Looked up from germline, CDR1 is LGHNA and CDR2 is YSLEER. The CDR3 sequence is 17 residues long. The CDR3 DNA sequence: TGCGCCAGCAGTCTCCCACAGGGAGGACTCAGCAATCAGCCCCAGCATTTT. Its protein product is CASSLPQGGLSNQPQHF.

The rearrangement uses TRBV6-2 or TRBV6-3 and TRBJ2-7; 8 bases are shared with TRBD1. J gave up 0 bases and V 6 bases, and 4 bases lay outside the gene matches. The CDR3 length is 14 residues. In germline, CDR1 is MNHEY, CDR2 SVGEGT. In DNA form, the CDR3 reads TGTGCCAGCAGCGGACAGGGTAGCTCCTACGAGCAGTACTTC. It is translated as CASSGQGSSYEQYF.

The rearrangement joins TRBV18 to TRBJ2-5, with D perhaps assigned TRBD1 or TRBD2 (6 bases each). The CDR3 covers 13 residues. V shed 6 bases and J shed 1 base, with 9 bases lying between them. The germline CDR1 and CDR2 sequences are KGHSH and LQKENI. DNA for the CDR3: TGTGCCAGCTCGCGGGACATCCAAGAGACCCAGTACTTC. This sequence encodes CASSRDIQETQYF.

The rearrangement links TRBV3-1 to TRBJ1-1; D uncertain. V gave up 4 bases and J gave up 10 bases, with 13 bases separating them. The CDR3 is 12 amino acids. Germline lookup yields CDR1 LGHDT and CDR2 YNNKEL (reference sequence). In nucleotides, the CDR3 is TGTGCCAGCAGCCGAGGCCCTTCCGGAGCTTTCTTT. Protein sequence: CASSRGPSGAFF.

This clonotype was picked up a small number of times. The chain recombines TRBV28 with TRBJ2-7; D tentatively reads TRBD1 or TRBD2 (5 bases each). CDR3 size: 10 residues. Per germline, CDR1 MDHEN and CDR2 SYDVKM. CDR3 protein: CVPGPYEQYF. CDR3 DNA: TGTGTACCGGGGCCCTACGAGCAGTACTTC. The variable domain in full, with the rest retrieved from reference TRBV28 and TRBJ2-7, is DVKVTQSSRYLVKRTGEKVFLECVQDMDHENMFWYRQDPGLGLRLIYFSYDVKMKEKGDIPEGYSVSREKKERFSLILESASTNQTSMYLCVPGPYEQYFGPGTRLTVT.

The table lists this clonotype with a few counts. The V gene is TRBV29-1, the J gene TRBJ2-6, with D possibly TRBD1 on 5 matching bases. The CDR3 runs to 13 residues. Trimming took off 6 bases at V and 0 bases at J, with 6 bases between the two ends. The germline V gene has CDR1 SQVTM and CDR2 ANQGSEA. CDR3 nucleotide sequence: TGCAGCGTACAGGTCTCTGGGGCCAACGTCCTGACTTTC. This codes for CSVQVSGANVLTF.

The sample holds a few counts of this clonotype. V is TRBV4-1 and J is TRBJ1-2; the D is unclear. Per germline, CDR1 MGHRA and CDR2 YSYEKL. V was cut by 0 bases and J by 5 bases, with 13 bases left in between. The length of the CDR3 is 15 residues. The CDR3 bases are TGCGCCAGCAGCCAAGAAGTAGACCTGTTGTATGGCTACACCTTC. Translated, it gives CASSQEVDLLYGYTF.